The clone carrying this TCR beta chain has only a few counts. Its antigen remains unidentified. TCRdb analysed the reads with MiXCR anew, one entry per CDR3 protein. This table holds 750,000 to 950,000 distinct CDR3 sequences, around 29% found once. This record comes from a study of T cell repertoires in cytomegalovirus infection. The V gene's germline CDR1 is LNHDA and CDR2 SQIVND (reference sequence). The CDR3 totals 15 residues. The germline V and J ends were trimmed by 8 bases and 0 bases, with 17 bases remaining between them. This material consisted of cultured CD8+ T cells from PBMCs, taken from culture after CMV antigen stimulation. The J gene is TRBJ2-7, the V gene TRBV19; no reliable D call. The receptor was derived from a human donor in good health (CMV status not recorded). Some clones in this sample may be carry-over from other donors' samples. In DNA, the CDR3 is TGTGCCAGTGCAACGGGCCCGCTACCCTCCTACGAGCAGTACTTC. Its translation is CASATGPLPSYEQYF. Full variable domain (outside the CDR3, taken from reference TRBV19 and TRBJ2-7): DGGITQSPKYLFRKEGQNVTLSCEQNLNHDAMYWYRQDPGQGLRLIYYSQIVNDFQKGDIAEGYSVSREKKESFPLTVTSAQKNPTAFYLCASATGPLPSYEQYFGPGTRLTVT.